Listed below are T cell receptor beta chains from one sample, sequenced in a study of cytomegalovirus exposure and HLA in healthy donors. Profiling relied on immunoSEQ multiplex PCR, and the TCRdb table lists in-frame clones only, not all of them. Here the sample spans 150,000 to 170,000 clones, about 70% being singletons. Material: PBMCs. The receptors originated from a man aged 18 to 29 in good health and CMV-seronegative. Both conserved end residues are part of each CDR3. D genes are given only for firm matches. Clone size is not always given. Where it is, it says once, few, many or a class for expanded clones.

clone size: NA; D gene: NA; V gene: TRBV5-1; J gene: TRBJ1-6; CDR3 protein: CASSLEDSLVSPLHF; CDR3 DNA: TGCGCCAGCAGCTTGGAGGACAGCTTGGTTTCACCCCTCCACTTT
clone size: few; D gene: TRBD1; V gene: TRBV6-5; J gene: TRBJ1-1; CDR3 protein: CATWQGARTEAFF; CDR3 DNA: TGTGCCACCTGGCAGGGGGCGAGAACTGAAGCTTTCTTT
clone size: NA; D gene: NA; V gene: TRBV2; J gene: TRBJ2-3; CDR3 protein: CASHPSTHPWDTQYF; CDR3 DNA: TGTGCCAGCCACCCTAGTACTCACCCGTGGGATACGCAGTATTTT
clone size: few; D gene: NA; V gene: TRBV27; J gene: TRBJ1-1; CDR3 protein: CASSLREGEAFF; CDR3 DNA: TGTGCCAGCAGTTTAAGGGAGGGTGAAGCTTTCTTT
clone size: once; D gene: NA; V gene: TRBV29-1; J gene: TRBJ2-7; CDR3 protein: CSVSVLGQSEQYF; CDR3 DNA: TGCAGCGTTTCCGTCCTTGGACAGAGCGAGCAGTACTTC
clone size: few; D gene: NA; V gene: TRBV9; J gene: TRBJ1-1; CDR3 protein: CASSVGSMDTEAFF; CDR3 DNA: TGTGCCAGCAGCGTAGGCAGTATGGACACTGAAGCTTTCTTT
clone size: NA; D gene: NA; V gene: TRBV5-6; J gene: TRBJ2-7; CDR3 protein: CASSLVRTAYEQYF; CDR3 DNA: TGTGCCAGCAGCTTGGTCAGGACAGCCTACGAGCAGTACTTC
clone size: NA; D gene: TRBD2; V gene: TRBV23-1; J gene: TRBJ2-7; CDR3 protein: CASSQPQGGDSPGLAGVTYEQYF; CDR3 DNA: TGCGCCAGCAGTCAACCCCAAGGGGGTGATTCTCCGGGACTAGCGGGTGTAACCTACGAGCAGTACTTC
clone size: few; D gene: NA; V gene: TRBV29-1; J gene: TRBJ1-6; CDR3 protein: CSARDTRLVRYSPLHF; CDR3 DNA: TGCAGCGCCCGGGACACCCGGTTAGTAAGGTATTCACCCCTCCACTTT
clone size: NA; D gene: NA; V gene: TRBV5-1; J gene: TRBJ2-1; CDR3 protein: CASSWGGLLNYNEQFF; CDR3 DNA: TGCGCCAGCAGCTGGGGAGGTTTGTTGAACTACAATGAGCAGTTCTTC
clone size: NA; D gene: TRBD2; V gene: TRBV5-1; J gene: TRBJ2-1; CDR3 protein: CASSGQDSGGLRKYNEQFF; CDR3 DNA: TGCGCCAGCAGCGGACAGGATAGCGGGGGCCTCAGGAAGTACAATGAGCAGTTCTTC
clone size: NA; D gene: NA; V gene: TRBV28; J gene: TRBJ1-2; CDR3 protein: CASSDPPTIYGYTF; CDR3 DNA: TGTGCCAGCAGCGATCCCCCGACTATATATGGCTACACCTTC
clone size: NA; D gene: NA; V gene: TRBV29-1; J gene: TRBJ1-4; CDR3 protein: CSVGWERDNEKLFF; CDR3 DNA: TGCAGCGTTGGATGGGAGAGAGATAATGAAAAACTGTTTTTT
clone size: few; D gene: NA; V gene: TRBV18; J gene: TRBJ2-4; CDR3 protein: CASSPGERAKNIQYF; CDR3 DNA: TGTGCCAGCTCACCAGGGGAGCGGGCCAAAAACATTCAGTACTTC
clone size: few; D gene: TRBD2; V gene: TRBV5-4; J gene: TRBJ2-1; CDR3 protein: CASSGLAGDNEQFF; CDR3 DNA: TGTGCCAGCAGCGGACTAGCGGGGGACAATGAGCAGTTCTTC
clone size: NA; D gene: TRBD1; V gene: TRBV5-1; J gene: TRBJ2-7; CDR3 protein: CASSGGTGAAYEQYF; CDR3 DNA: TGCGCCAGCAGCGGGGGGACAGGGGCCGCCTACGAGCAGTACTTC
clone size: NA; D gene: NA; V gene: TRBV30; J gene: TRBJ1-2; CDR3 protein: CAWSVQAGYTF; CDR3 DNA: TGTGCCTGGAGTGTGCAGGCTGGCTACACCTTC
clone size: NA; D gene: TRBD1; V gene: TRBV7-9; J gene: TRBJ1-3; CDR3 protein: CASSSQGQGGNTIYF; CDR3 DNA: TGTGCCAGCAGCTCGCAGGGACAGGGAGGAAACACCATATATTTT
clone size: once; D gene: TRBD1; V gene: TRBV18; J gene: TRBJ1-1; CDR3 protein: CASSPGTGNGGTEAFF; CDR3 DNA: TGTGCCAGCTCACCAGGGACAGGGAATGGAGGAACTGAAGCTTTCTTT